The T cell receptor beta chain described here comes from a study of technical replicates of blood from a few donors. Sequencing used immunoSEQ multiplex PCR; TCRdb keeps in-frame clones, though not all of them. The table lists roughly 62,000 clones, under 90% of them singletons. The receptor was derived from a human donor in good health. Some clones in this sample may be carry-over from other donors' samples. Sequenced input: PBMCs.

DNA of the CDR3: TGCGCCAGCAGCCAAGATCTTTTAAGGACAGGGAATCAAGAGACCCAGTACTTC. Protein sequence: CASSQDLLRTGNQETQYF. The V call is TRBV4-1, the J call TRBJ2-5; 8 bases align to TRBD1. Germline assignment: CDR1 MGHRA and CDR2 YSYEKL. J lost 2 bases, V lost 0 bases, and 11 bases had no gene match. The CDR3 sequence is 18 residues long.